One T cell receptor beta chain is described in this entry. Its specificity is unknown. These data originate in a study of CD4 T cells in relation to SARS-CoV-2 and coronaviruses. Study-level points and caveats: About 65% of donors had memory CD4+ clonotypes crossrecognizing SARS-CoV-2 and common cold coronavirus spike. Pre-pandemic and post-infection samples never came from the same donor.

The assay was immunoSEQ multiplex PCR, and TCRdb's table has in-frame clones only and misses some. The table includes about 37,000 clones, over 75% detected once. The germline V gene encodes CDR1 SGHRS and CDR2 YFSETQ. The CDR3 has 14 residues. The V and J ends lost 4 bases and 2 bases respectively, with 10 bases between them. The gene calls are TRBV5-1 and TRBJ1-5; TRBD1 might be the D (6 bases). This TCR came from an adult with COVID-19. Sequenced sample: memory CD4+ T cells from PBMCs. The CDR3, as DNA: TGCGCCAGCAGCAAAGGGGGAGGCAATCAGCCCCAGCATTTT. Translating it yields CASSKGGGNQPQHF.